The 25 T cell receptor beta chains in this list originate from one sample, sequenced in a study of blood T cell repertoires in COVID-19. The assay was immunoSEQ multiplex PCR, and TCRdb's table has in-frame clones only and misses some. The sample gives 250,000 to 300,000 clones, more than 75% of which show up once; approximately 2.4% is in the top ten. The specimen was PBMCs or T cells enriched from blood (not recorded which). The receptors were sampled from a woman aged 40 to 50 with acute COVID-19.

The chain carries TRBV23-1 and TRBJ2-5; the D gene is possibly TRBD2 (6 bases). TRBV23-1 is reported as an ORF; its role is uncertain. Trimming stripped 4 bases from V and 7 bases from J, with 25 bases between. This CDR3 has 17 amino acids. CDR3 region: CASSPQFLRDRGGTQYF. The CDR3 DNA follows: TGCGCCAGCAGTCCCCAATTTTTACGGGACCGGGGAGGGACCCAGTACTTC.

The J gene is TRBJ1-2, the V gene TRBV25-1; D might be TRBD1 (5 bases). With 1 base removed from V and 3 bases from J, the gap between germline ends came to 12 bases. CDR1 and CDR2 (germline): MGHDK, SYGVNS. The CDR3 spans 15 residues. CDR3 loop: CASSESRGVHYGYTF. In nucleotides, the CDR3 is TGTGCCAGCAGTGAATCTAGGGGCGTCCACTATGGCTACACCTTC.

For this clone: An end of the junction differs from the germline gene, which may be a read error. This chain connects TRBV7-7 to TRBJ2-5; D is perhaps TRBD1 (5 bases). This CDR3 comprises 15 residues. Per the germline V gene, CDR1 is SSHAT and CDR2 is FNYEAQ (reference sequence). DNA of the CDR3: TGTGCTAGCAGCCGTCTTAGGGGTCTCCAAGAGACCCAGTACTTC. Its protein is CASSRLRGLQETQYF. The full variable domain, its missing parts supplied by reference TRBV7-7 and TRBJ2-5, is GAGVSQSPRYKVTKRGQDVTLRCDPISSHATLYWYQQALGQGPEFLTYFNYEAQPDKSGLPSDRFSAERPEGSISTLTIQRTEQRDSAMYRCASSRLRGLQETQYFGPGTRLLVL.

This chain connects TRBV15 to TRBJ2-1; no firm D call. The germline V and J ends were trimmed by 2 bases and 6 bases, with 8 bases remaining between them. This CDR3 has 13 residues. CDR1 and CDR2 from the germline V gene are LNHNV and YYDKDF (reference sequence). DNA of the CDR3: TGTGCCACCAGCAGACCCCCCCTCAATGAGCAGTTCTTC. It translates to CATSRPPLNEQFF. Looking up the rest from reference TRBV15 and TRBJ2-1 gives the full variable domain: DAMVIQNPRYQVTQFGKPVTLSCSQTLNHNVMYWYQQKSSQAPKLLFHYYDKDFNNEADTPDNFQSRRPNTSFCFLDIRSPGLGDTAMYLCATSRPPLNEQFFGPGTRLTVL.

This clone has just one count. The rearrangement joins TRBV6-5 to TRBJ1-1; maybe TRBD1 (5 bases). CDR1 and CDR2 from the germline V gene are MNHEY and SVGAGI. This CDR3 has 12 amino acids. V lost 5 bases and J lost 6, with 10 bases in between. The CDR3 DNA reads TGTGCCAGCAGTCGCAGGGAATCTGAAGCTTTCTTT. Translation gives CASSRRESEAFF.

V gene TRBV4-3 combines with J gene TRBJ2-7, with a weak D call TRBD1 (5 bases). Trimming removed 2 bases from V and 9 bases from J, with 14 bases in between. The germline V gene has CDR1 LGHNA and CDR2 YSLEER. The CDR3 consists of 13 residues. In DNA form, the CDR3 reads TGCGCCAGCAGCCAAAGGGGAAATACGAGGCAGTACTTC. Translating it yields CASSQRGNTRQYF.

In this sample, this clone turned up once. J is TRBJ2-2 and V is TRBV5-4, with 7 bases identical to TRBD2. This CDR3 comprises 14 residues. J lost 8 bases, V lost 3 bases, and 7 bases had no gene match. Germline assignment: CDR1 SGHNT and CDR2 YYREEE (reference sequence). The chain's CDR3 is CASSSPSGRGELFF. The CDR3 DNA follows: TGTGCCAGCAGCTCACCTAGCGGTCGGGGGGAGCTGTTTTTT.

This chain joins TRBV11-2 and TRBJ2-1, with unresolved D. CDR3 size: 14 residues. The germline V gene has CDR1 SGHAT and CDR2 FQNNGV. Trimming took 1 base from V and 4 from J, leaving 8 bases between them. In nucleotides, the CDR3 is TGTGCCAGCAGCTTAGGGCCTTCGTACAATGAGCAGTTCTTC. Translating gives CASSLGPSYNEQFF.

The chain employs TRBV5-3 and TRBJ1-2, with TRBD1 identical over 8 bases. TRBV5-3 is classed as an ORF, of uncertain function. V was pared by 5 bases and J by 0 bases, with 15 bases of the junction left unmatched. This CDR3 is 18 amino acids long. The CDR3 loop is CARRWGQESPVANYGYTF. In DNA form, the CDR3 reads TGTGCCAGAAGATGGGGACAGGAATCCCCCGTCGCTAACTATGGCTACACCTTC.

This clone was seen more than once but under ten times. The rearrangement links TRBV5-4 to TRBJ2-7, with 13 nucleotides matching TRBD2. The CDR3 is made up of 15 amino acids. J was trimmed by 3 bases and V by 5 bases; bases with no gene match: 5. Germline-derived CDR1 and CDR2 are SGHNT and YYREEE (reference sequence). Here the CDR3 reads CASSSLAGGLYEQYF. The CDR3 DNA reads as TGTGCCAGCAGTTCACTAGCGGGAGGGCTCTACGAGCAGTACTTC.

The rearrangement links TRBV9 to TRBJ2-1, with 9 nucleotides matching TRBD1. CDR3 length: 15 residues. The J segment lost 4 bases and the V segment lost 4 bases, leaving 6 bases of the junction unmatched. From germline, CDR1 is SGDLS and CDR2 YYNGEE. The CDR3 DNA follows: TGTGCCAGCAGCCCAGGACAGGGGCCATACAATGAGCAGTTCTTC. This codes for CASSPGQGPYNEQFF.

J is TRBJ1-5 and V is TRBV28; D might be TRBD1 (5 bases). The CDR3 totals 14 residues. Germline values: CDR1 MDHEN, CDR2 SYDVKM. Trimming shortened V by 5 bases and J by 6 bases, and 14 bases separated the two germline ends. The CDR3 here is CASSTSWGVQPQHF. The DNA of the CDR3 is TGTGCCAGCAGTACCTCCTGGGGGGTTCAGCCCCAGCATTTT.

The chain links TRBV9 to TRBJ2-1, with TRBD1 matching over 10 bases. The CDR3 covers 14 residues. The germline V gene has CDR1 SGDLS and CDR2 YYNGEE. Losses at the gene ends were 8 bases for V and 3 bases for J; bases not matched to a gene: 5. CDR3 sequence: CASSGTGVYNEQFF. CDR3 DNA: TGTGCCAGTTCCGGGACAGGGGTCTACAATGAGCAGTTCTTC.

The V call is TRBV5-4, the J call TRBJ2-3; TRBD1 might be the D (5 bases). Germline CDR1 reads SGHNT; CDR2 reads YYREEE (reference sequence). The V end was cut by 0 bases, the J end by 6 bases, with 14 bases between. The CDR3 contains 15 residues. CDR3 in DNA: TGTGCCAGCAGCTTGGTGCCAGGGATTTCGGATACGCAGTATTTT. It translates to CASSLVPGISDTQYF.

This chain connects TRBV28 to TRBJ1-6, with 7 bases aligning to TRBD1. Germline loops: CDR1 MDHEN, CDR2 SYDVKM. J gave up 2 bases and V 7 bases, and 8 bases lay outside the gene matches. The CDR3 spans 16 residues. The CDR3 coding sequence is TGTGCCAGCATCGAAGACAGGGAGGCCTATAATTCACCCCTCCACTTT. Translating it yields CASIEDREAYNSPLHF.

J is TRBJ1-1 and V is TRBV19; maybe TRBD1 (5 bases). The CDR3 has 14 residues. Trimming took 1 base from V and 7 from J, leaving 13 bases between them. Germline CDR1 and CDR2: LNHDA and SQIVND (reference sequence). The CDR3 nucleotides read TGTGCCAGTAGTATAGGGCCAGGGAAGGTTGAAGCTTTCTTT. Residues: CASSIGPGKVEAFF. The whole variable domain, filled in from reference TRBV19 and TRBJ1-1, reads DGGITQSPKYLFRKEGQNVTLSCEQNLNHDAMYWYRQDPGQGLRLIYYSQIVNDFQKGDIAEGYSVSREKKESFPLTVTSAQKNPTAFYLCASSIGPGKVEAFFGQGTRLTVV.

The chain carries TRBV6-5 and TRBJ1-2; TRBD1 is a possible D gene (5 bases). The V end lost 0 bases, the J end lost 5 bases, and 16 bases lay between the germline ends. The V gene's germline CDR1 is MNHEY and CDR2 SVGAGI. The CDR3 runs 16 residues. The CDR3 sequence: CASSYSITAGPYGYTF. CDR3 nucleotide sequence: TGTGCCAGCAGTTACTCGATAACTGCAGGGCCTTATGGCTACACCTTC.

This chain uses TRBV7-9 with TRBJ1-2; D may be TRBD1 (5 bases). CDR1 is SEHNR and CDR2 is FQNEAQ in the germline V gene (reference sequence). This CDR3 region has 16 residues. V was trimmed by 0 bases and J by 4 bases, leaving 15 bases between them. The CDR3 region is CASSLAVGTRGYGYTF. Written as DNA, the CDR3 is TGTGCCAGCAGCTTAGCAGTCGGGACTCGCGGCTATGGCTACACCTTC. The whole variable domain, filled in from reference TRBV7-9 and TRBJ1-2, reads DTGVSQNPRHKITKRGQNVTFRCDPISEHNRLYWYRQTLGQGPEFLTYFQNEAQLEKSRLLSDRFSAERPKGSFSTLEIQRTEQGDSAMYLCASSLAVGTRGYGYTFGSGTRLTVV.

The chain is built from TRBV4-3 and TRBJ2-3, with a tentative D call TRBD1 (6 bases). The germline V gene encodes CDR1 LGHNA and CDR2 YSLEER. The CDR3 totals 15 residues. Deletions cut 0 bases from V and 0 bases from J, with 7 bases between. The chain's CDR3 is CASSQEGASTDTQYF. Here the CDR3 DNA reads TGCGCCAGCAGCCAAGAGGGGGCTAGCACAGATACGCAGTATTTT.

The chain couples TRBV19 to TRBJ1-5; D is ambiguous. CDR1 is LNHDA and CDR2 is SQIVND in the germline V gene (reference sequence). Trimming shortened V by 4 bases and J by 9 bases, and 10 bases separated the two germline ends. The CDR3 contains 12 residues. CDR3 residues: CASSSGLGPQHF. CDR3 nucleotide sequence: TGTGCCAGTAGTAGCGGGTTAGGGCCCCAGCATTTT.

The DNA of the CDR3 is TGCGCCAGCAGCAACCTACTAGGTACAGGGTCTACTGAAGCTTTCTTT. Protein: CASSNLLGTGSTEAFF. The chain employs TRBV5-1 and TRBJ1-1; TRBD1 might be the D (6 bases). This CDR3 comprises 16 residues. Trimming removed 4 bases at V and 5 bases at J, with 21 bases between. Germline CDR1 and CDR2: SGHRS and YFSETQ. Full variable domain (rest looked up from reference TRBV5-1 and TRBJ1-1): KAGVTQTPRYLIKTRGQQVTLSCSPISGHRSVSWYQQTPGQGLQFLFEYFSETQRNKGNFPGRFSGRQFSNSRSEMNVSTLELGDSALYLCASSNLLGTGSTEAFFGQGTRLTVV.

The rearrangement uses TRBV10-3 and TRBJ1-1; the match to TRBD1 covers 7 bases. Germline loops: CDR1 ENHRY, CDR2 SYGVKD. The CDR3 runs 19 residues. V lost 4 bases, J lost 3 bases, and 20 bases stayed unmatched. CDR3: CAISGFPLQTGNVDTEAFF. CDR3 sequence (DNA): TGTGCCATCAGTGGGTTCCCCCTCCAGACAGGGAATGTCGACACTGAAGCTTTCTTT.

The rearrangement uses TRBV4-2 and TRBJ1-1; 10 positions match TRBD1. Germline CDR1 reads LGHNA; CDR2 reads YNFKEQ. J lost 4 bases, V lost 4 bases, and 6 bases had no gene match. CDR3 length equals 15 residues. The CDR3 loop reads CASSPGTGDSTEAFF. DNA for the CDR3: TGTGCCAGCAGCCCCGGGACAGGGGACAGCACTGAAGCTTTCTTT.

V is TRBV7-2 and J is TRBJ1-1; tentative D call: TRBD1 (5 bases). The V end lost 3 bases, the J end lost 7 bases, and 15 bases lay between the germline ends. CDR3 size: 14 residues. Germline V gives CDR1 SGHTA, CDR2 FQGNSA. CDR3 protein: CASSFRGKGNEAFF. In nucleotides, the CDR3 is TGTGCCAGCAGCTTTAGGGGAAAGGGGAATGAAGCTTTCTTT.

The J gene is TRBJ2-7, the V gene TRBV11-2, with a tentative D call TRBD1 (6 bases). CDR1 SGHAT and CDR2 FQNNGV come from the germline V gene. V lost 5 bases, J lost 1 base, and 12 bases lay in between. The length of the CDR3 is 14 residues. CDR3 coding DNA: TGTGCCAGCAGCCCGGACAGAGTTTCCTACGAGCAGTACTTC. Protein product: CASSPDRVSYEQYF.